This entry concerns a single T cell receptor (beta chain). The specificity of this receptor is unknown. No much larger clone exists at a distance of one base, and base qualities are not known. The sample is drawn from a study of T cell repertoires in ileal Crohn's disease (dated by TCRdb to the late 2010s). Turning to the overall study: The median duration of disease was approximately 7.9 years, and at the time of surgery 35% of patients were active smokers. M6 samples consisted of neoterminal ileum biopsies collected during postoperative colonoscopy. A Rutgeerts score higher than i0 was the definition used for endoscopic postoperative recurrence. The study sequenced 150 to 200 mucosal samples from some 55 patients, taken at several locations on the surgical specimen and at postoperative endoscopy. Every patient underwent surgery because of a complication, which was stricturing disease in around 60% and penetrating disease in around 39%. TCR repertoire analysis was performed in fewer than 70 Crohn's disease patients drawn from a prospective multicentre cohort. Running in parallel with the study was a multicentre cohort set up to find predictors of early endoscopic recurrence following ileocolonic resection. Postoperative therapy was given to about half of the patients, with thiopurines administered to under 12 patients and anti-TNF agents administered to some 20 patients. General findings and caveats noted by the study authors: Mucosal CD4 and CD8 T cells were sorted and sequenced only in a subgroup of patients, whose size was not stated. Endoscopic recurrence was found to be associated with higher high-frequency clone percentages at surgery, and recurrence was observed in all patients with clonality above 26.8% (18/57). Postoperative endoscopy timing varied within the first year after surgery, with a median delay of around seven months. A significantly higher proportion of clonal expansions was observed in active smokers at surgery than in non-smokers (25.9% vs 17.9%, p=0.02). Compared with CD4 T cells, sorted CD8 T cells held more high-frequency clones, which suggests that the mucosal expansions were mostly CD8.

V trim: 0 bases; J trim: 5 bases; unmatched bases: 17. The CDR3 starts with the cysteine, ends with the phenylalanine, and has 19 residues. The kept DNA is CDR3 alone, 57 bases in frame from the first base. Taken from the germline V gene (reference sequence), the CDR1 and CDR2 loops are LNHDA and SQIVND. This sample's time point label indicates: neoterminal ileum biopsy at postoperative endoscopy, about 6 months after surgery. Adults with ileal or ileocolonic Crohn's disease and an indication for ileocolonic resection were eligible for inclusion. Whole ileal mucosal biopsies were kept frozen at -80 degrees C prior to DNA extraction. Genomic DNA was extracted from frozen whole biopsies with a TRizol-based method and quantified on a NanoDrop 2000 spectrophotometer. About 500 nanograms of biopsy DNA per sample were submitted for commercial TCRB immunosequencing. A two-step, amplification bias-controlled multiplex PCR was used by Adaptive Biotechnology to amplify CDR3 regions from genomic DNA. Primers covering every V and J gene segment were used in the first PCR, while barcodes and Illumina adapters were added in the second PCR. An Illumina instrument was used to sequence the CDR3 libraries. The paper's data handling went like this. Vendor-provided pipelines were combined with custom analysis of raw data in R/Bioconductor under R version 3.3.0. Clonality, ranging from 0 to 1, was calculated as the inverse of the normalised Shannon entropy of all productive clones. High-frequency clones were defined as the repertoire share of the top 100 clones, retaining only clones passing a 95% confidence test. Repertoire diversity was measured with the Simpson index, and overlap between samples was measured with the Morisita-Horn index. The immuneACCESS repertoire file appears here via TCRdb, limited to in-frame rearrangements. These files lack a portion of the clones; in checked studies, under half of the deficit traces to unresolved V genes, and the cause of the others is not known. V, J and clone size reflect that table, while D and trimming were determined from the DNA. Present in this sample are 11,000 or so clones, approximately 80% of which were seen just once. The ten largest clones take up less than 15% of the sample.

The source material was ileal tissue. This TCR was sampled from an adult with Crohn's disease. The rearranged segments are TRBV19 and TRBJ2-5, and TRBD2 aligns with 8 junction nucleotides. The nucleotides are TGTGCCAGTAGTATAGACGCGGGACTAGGGTATGGGTCGTGGGAGACCCAGTACTTC. It is translated as CASSIDAGLGYGSWETQYF.